This is a list of T cell receptor beta chains from one sample in a study of beta chain features in type 1 diabetes. The assay was immunoSEQ multiplex PCR, and TCRdb's table has in-frame clones only and misses some. This sample yields around 280,000 clones, of which around 16% are seen a single time; 0.015% to 0.017% belongs to the top ten. Sequencing input: naive CD4+ T cells from blood. All receptors come from a young man with type 1 diabetes. Both conserved end residues are part of each CDR3. A row's size may be missing; if present it is once, few, many or a size class.

.,TRBV16,CASSQSLGDQPQHF
.,TRBV7-2,CASSLAPGQSHEAFF
.,TRBV29-1,CSAARGGSVTGELFF
few,TRBV5-6,CASSPLGSIYTGELFF
few,TRBV20-1,CSATLREQYF
few,TRBV4-1,CASSQVTDPSSGANVLTF
.,TRBV30,CAWRLAGVHEQYF
few,TRBV5-1,CASSHLGQGYNEQFF
.,TRBV18,CASSPAGPETQYF
.,TRBV28,CASTRQSNYGYTF
.,TRBV28,CASSDLTVNTGELFF
few,TRBV7-2,CASSLASPDYEQYF
.,TRBV13,CASSQENRYGYTF
few,TRBV15,CATSRDAANEQFF
few,TRBV7-9,CASSLGPDTPTF
.,TRBV21-1,CASSNGSGRHYGYTF
.,TRBV29-1,CSVRQKQRYEQYF
.,TRBV7-2,CASSLGAGSSYEQYF
.,TRBV6-5,CASSYSAGGPDTQYF
.,TRBV9,CASSVGQGKTGELFF